A single sample is the source of the 18 T cell receptor beta chains below, sequenced in a study of blood T cells in healthy people across ages. Then a second PCR, running about 6 to 12 cycles, was carried out with a sample-barcoded 5' primer and a J-beta primer mix. TCRdb reprocessed the 5' RACE reads via MiXCR and lists one record per CDR3 protein. In the table there are approximately 1,700,000 distinct CDR3 sequences, roughly two fifths of which are singletons. Sequencing input: blood. These receptors all come from a human donor in good health.

The J gene is TRBJ2-7, the V gene TRBV7-2; 8 bases match TRBD2. Trimming at V came to 4 bases and at J to 2 bases, leaving 10 bases not matched to a gene. Per the germline V gene, CDR1 is SGHTA and CDR2 is FQGNSA. The CDR3 runs 16 residues. DNA for the CDR3: TGTGCCAGCAGCTCCCCAAATCGGGGGGGGCCCTACGAGCAGTACTTC. It translates to CASSSPNRGGPYEQYF.

The chain has TRBV10-3 and TRBJ1-5; 8 nucleotides agree with TRBD1. V was pared by 4 bases and J by 5 bases, with 7 bases of the junction left unmatched. CDR1 and CDR2 from the germline V gene are ENHRY and SYGVKD. The CDR3 spans 15 residues. CDR3 DNA sequence: TGTGCCATCAGTGGGCAGACAGGGGTCGATCAGCCCCAGCATTTT. Its translation is CAISGQTGVDQPQHF.

The gene calls are TRBV7-2 and TRBJ2-6, with 7 bases aligning to TRBD1. The CDR3 is made up of 15 amino acids. V shed 7 bases and J 1 base; nucleotides not matched to a gene: 4. CDR1 and CDR2 from the germline V gene are SGHTA and FQGNSA. This chain's CDR3 is CASTRGNSGANVLTF. DNA of the CDR3: TGTGCCAGCACCAGGGGGAATTCTGGGGCCAACGTCCTGACTTTC.

This clonotype was counted a few times. One junction end disagrees with the germline gene, perhaps due to a read error. This chain joins TRBV20-1 and TRBJ2-1; weak D call: TRBD2 (6 bases). There are 15 residues in the CDR3. In germline, CDR1 is DFQATT, CDR2 SNEGSKA (reference sequence). CDR3 sequence reads: CSGRTARAGYNEQFF. The CDR3 DNA follows: TGCAGTGGTAGAACGGCTCGAGCGGGCTACAATGAGCAGTTCTTC.

The chain uses TRBV5-1 and TRBJ2-1; TRBD2 agrees at 8 bases. Per the germline V gene, CDR1 is SGHRS and CDR2 is YFSETQ. The V gene end was trimmed by 1 base and the J gene end by 9 bases; junction bases not matched to a gene: 12. The length of the CDR3 is 16 residues. CDR3 sequence: CASSLSGGAFVGEQFF. In nucleotides, the CDR3 is TGCGCCAGCAGCTTGTCCGGGGGGGCATTCGTAGGTGAGCAGTTCTTC.

This clonotype was picked up a small number of times. The rearrangement joins TRBV6-2 or TRBV6-3 to TRBJ2-1; D may be TRBD2 (6 bases). CDR1 is MNHEY and CDR2 is SVGEGT in the germline V gene. V lost 4 bases to trimming and J lost 9 bases, with 22 bases between them. This CDR3 has 16 residues. In nucleotides, the CDR3 is TGTGCCAGCAGTTTCGTCTGGGACCCACGGAGGGGTGAGCAGTTCTTC. Protein product: CASSFVWDPRRGEQFF.

This rearrangement joins TRBV28 to TRBJ2-4; TRBD2 is a possible D gene (6 bases). The assigned J gene may be wrong: the sequence end matches TRBJ2-7 better. From germline, CDR1 is MDHEN and CDR2 SYDVKM. There are 15 residues in the CDR3. CDR3 protein: CASSSLGGAHYEQYF. Here the CDR3 DNA reads TGTGCCAGCAGTTCCCTGGGGGGTGCACATTACGAGCAGTACTTC.

This clonotype was counted only a few times. The J gene is TRBJ2-7, the V gene TRBV20-1; 9 nucleotides match TRBD2. With 0 bases clipped from V and 5 bases from J, the junction kept 5 bases outside the gene matches. The length of the CDR3 is 14 residues. Germline assignment: CDR1 DFQATT and CDR2 SNEGSKA (reference sequence). The DNA of the CDR3 is TGCAGTGCTAGAGAGCGGGGGGGTATCGACGAGCAGTACTTC. This gives the protein CSARERGGIDEQYF.

This chain connects TRBV20-1 to TRBJ1-1; no clear D gene. This CDR3 spans 13 amino acids. The V end lost 6 bases, the J end lost 6 bases, and 17 bases lay between the germline ends. CDR1 DFQATT and CDR2 SNEGSKA come from the germline V gene (reference sequence). CDR3 nucleotide sequence: TGCAGTGCCAGACGAACGAACTCGCCTGAAGCTTTCTTT. The encoded protein is CSARRTNSPEAFF.

The chain combines TRBV6-5 with TRBJ1-1; 7 bases map to TRBD1. The CDR3 is 18 amino acids. Germline trimming cut 0 bases from V and 8 bases from J; bases unmatched to any gene: 18. Per the germline V gene, CDR1 is MNHEY and CDR2 is SVGAGI. This CDR3 is CASSYSIVWEGGLAEAFF. In DNA, the CDR3 is TGTGCCAGCAGTTACTCGATCGTGTGGGAAGGGGGCCTGGCGGAAGCTTTCTTT.

The chain links TRBV28 to TRBJ2-5, with D perhaps TRBD1 or TRBD2 (7 bases each). With the DNA end fitting TRBJ2-7 better, the J assignment may be wrong. Germline lookup yields CDR1 MDHEN and CDR2 SYDVKM. The CDR3 runs to 15 residues. In DNA, the CDR3 is TGTGCCAGCAGTTTATTGGGGAGGGGGCGGAACGAGCAGTACTTC. This codes for CASSLLGRGRNEQYF.

As for this clonotype: In this CDR3 the conserved last residue, phenylalanine or tryptophan, is missing, so a read error is likely. The chain combines TRBV9 with TRBJ2-5; D could derive from TRBD1 or TRBD2 (6 bases each). Trimming removed 4 bases at V and 0 bases at J, with 22 bases between. The CDR3 has 18 residues. Germline V gene sequence: CDR1 SGDLS, CDR2 YYNGEE. The CDR3 region has the DNA TGTGCCAGCAGCCCCACTCACCTGGGGGGCTCGTACCAAGAGACCCAGTACTAC. Protein sequence: CASSPTHLGGSYQETQYY.

This clonotype was counted a few times. This chain uses TRBV5-4 with TRBJ2-1; TRBD2 might be the D (7 bases). Trimming removed 3 bases at V and 8 bases at J, with 18 bases between. CDR1 and CDR2 from the germline V gene are SGHNT and YYREEE (reference sequence). The CDR3 extends over 15 amino acids. The CDR3 nucleotides read TGTGCCAGCAGCTCGCCACCGGGGGGCGGTGATGAGCAGTTCTTC. Encoded protein: CASSSPPGGGDEQFF.

The rearrangement links TRBV27 to TRBJ1-2, with D possibly matching TRBD1 (6 bases). Trimming pared 1 base from V and 7 bases from J, leaving 13 bases between. Germline assignment: CDR1 MNHEY and CDR2 SMNVEV (reference sequence). The CDR3 contains 14 residues. The CDR3 reads CASSLFSGQGGYTF. The CDR3 DNA reads as TGTGCCAGCAGTTTATTCTCGGGACAAGGTGGCTACACCTTC.

The chain recombines TRBV2 with TRBJ2-5; the D gene could be TRBD1 or TRBD2 (5 bases each). Per germline, CDR1 SNHLY and CDR2 FYNNEI. There are 12 residues in the CDR3. The germline V and J ends were trimmed by 8 bases and 4 bases, with 11 bases remaining between them. The DNA of the CDR3 is TGTGCCAGCCGGGGCGAGGGAGAGACCCAGTACTTC. It translates to CASRGEGETQYF.

The sample holds one count of this clonotype. This chain joins TRBV6-2 or TRBV6-3 and TRBJ2-1; no definite D call. CDR1 is MNHEY, CDR2 SVGEGT, per germline. This CDR3 is built from 13 residues. V shed 0 bases and J shed 9 bases, with 9 bases lying between them. In DNA form, the CDR3 reads TGTGCCAGCAGTTACTCTGCGGTCGGTGAGCAGTTCTTC. It is translated as CASSYSAVGEQFF.

The chain has TRBV6-2 or TRBV6-3 and TRBJ2-1; perhaps D is TRBD1 or TRBD2 (6 bases each). The CDR3 is 12 residues long. The germline V gene has CDR1 MNHEY and CDR2 SVGEGT. Trimming shortened V by 7 bases and J by 10 bases, and 14 bases separated the two germline ends. DNA for the CDR3: TGTGCCAGCAACCAAGGGGGGCCGGAGCAGTTCTTC. The encoded protein is CASNQGGPEQFF.

Note on this clonotype: The junction does not match germline at one end; this may be a read error. The gene calls are TRBV4-3 and TRBJ2-3; D is uncertain. This CDR3 comprises 13 residues. Germline lookup yields CDR1 LGHNA and CDR2 YSLEER. This CDR3 reads CASSPTLVDAQYF. The CDR3 bases are TGCGCCAGCAGCCCCACCCTAGTAGATGCGCAGTATTTT.